What follows is one T cell receptor beta chain and its context. Sequencing used immunoSEQ multiplex PCR; TCRdb keeps in-frame clones, though not all of them. The sample lists some 200,000 clones; 85% to 95% were seen once. These data come from a study of control samples from healthy donors and cancer patients. The CDR3 has 15 amino acids. Germline CDR1 reads SGHTS; CDR2 reads YDEGEE. The ends were cut back, 0 bases at V and 9 bases at J, with 13 bases in the middle. Specimen: blood. The receptor comes from a man aged 18 to 30 in good health. V usage is TRBV5-8 and J usage is TRBJ1-6; D gene uncertain. The CDR3 loop reads CASSLDGVSGSPLHF. The CDR3 region has the DNA TGTGCCAGCAGCTTGGATGGGGTCAGCGGTTCACCCCTCCACTTT.